A single TCR beta chain is shown here with its context. Profiling relied on immunoSEQ multiplex PCR, and the TCRdb table lists in-frame clones only, not all of them. The sample lists 140,000 to 150,000 clones; around 84% were seen once. Recruits, aged roughly 18 to 95 years, lived in 20 to 30 US areas. The sample belongs to a study of blood T cell repertoires in COVID-19. Study-level information: Specimens from acute and convalescent COVID-19 originated in the United States, Italy and Spain.

Germline assignment: CDR1 SNHLY and CDR2 FYNNEI. V lost 4 bases, J lost 1 base, and 7 bases lay in between. The CDR3 consists of 13 residues. Sequencing was performed on PBMCs or T cells enriched from blood (not recorded which). The chain links TRBV2 to TRBJ1-2, with a possible D match to TRBD1 (5 bases). This clonotype was obtained from a woman aged 45 to 65 who had been exposed to COVID-19. The CDR3 DNA follows: TGTGCCAGCAGTGCCAGGGATAACTATGGCTACACCTTC. This gives the protein CASSARDNYGYTF.